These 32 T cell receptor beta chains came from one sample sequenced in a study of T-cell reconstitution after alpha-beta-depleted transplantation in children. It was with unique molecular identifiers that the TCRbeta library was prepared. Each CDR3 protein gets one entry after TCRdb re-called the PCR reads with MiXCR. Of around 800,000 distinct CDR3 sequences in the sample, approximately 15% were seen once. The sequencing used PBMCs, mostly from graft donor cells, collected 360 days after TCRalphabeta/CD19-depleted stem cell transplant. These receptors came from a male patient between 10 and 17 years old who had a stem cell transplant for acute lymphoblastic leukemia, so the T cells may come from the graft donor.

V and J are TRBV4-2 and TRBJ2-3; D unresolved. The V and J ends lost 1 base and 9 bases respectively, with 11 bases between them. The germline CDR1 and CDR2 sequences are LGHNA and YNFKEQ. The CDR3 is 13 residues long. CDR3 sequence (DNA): TGTGCCAGCAGCCAAGTGAGGCTGGTGACGCAGTATTTT. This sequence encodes CASSQVRLVTQYF.

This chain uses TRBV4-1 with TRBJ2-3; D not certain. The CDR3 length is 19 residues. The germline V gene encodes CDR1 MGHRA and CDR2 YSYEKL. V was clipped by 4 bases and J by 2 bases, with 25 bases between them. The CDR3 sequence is CASSRLPRPFSSFTDTQYF. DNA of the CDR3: TGCGCCAGCAGCCGGCTTCCGAGGCCCTTTTCCAGCTTCACAGATACGCAGTATTTT.

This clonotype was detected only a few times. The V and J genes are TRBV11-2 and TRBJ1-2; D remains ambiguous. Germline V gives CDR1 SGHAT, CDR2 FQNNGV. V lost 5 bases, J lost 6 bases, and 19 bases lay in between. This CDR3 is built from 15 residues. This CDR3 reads CASSPLRTLRDGYTF. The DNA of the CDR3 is TGTGCCAGCAGCCCCCTCCGCACTCTTCGAGATGGCTACACCTTC. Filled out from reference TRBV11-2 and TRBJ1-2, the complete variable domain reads EAGVAQSPRYKIIEKRQSVAFWCNPISGHATLYWYQQILGQGPKLLIQFQNNGVVDDSQLPKDRFSAERLKGVDSTLKIQPAKLEDSAVYLCASSPLRTLRDGYTFGSGTRLTVV.

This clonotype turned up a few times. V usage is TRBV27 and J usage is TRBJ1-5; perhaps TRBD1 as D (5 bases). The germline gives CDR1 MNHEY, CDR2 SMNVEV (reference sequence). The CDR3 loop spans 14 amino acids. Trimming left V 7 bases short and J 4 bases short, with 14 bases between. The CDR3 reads CASTPSGGNQPQHF. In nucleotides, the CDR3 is TGTGCCAGCACTCCCTCCGGGGGGAATCAGCCCCAGCATTTT.

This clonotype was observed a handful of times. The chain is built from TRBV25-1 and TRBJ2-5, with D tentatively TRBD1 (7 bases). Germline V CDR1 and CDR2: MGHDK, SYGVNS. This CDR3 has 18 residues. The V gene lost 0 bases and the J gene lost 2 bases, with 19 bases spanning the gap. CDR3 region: CASSEYNPSTGRQETQYF. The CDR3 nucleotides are TGTGCCAGCAGTGAATATAACCCGTCGACAGGGAGGCAAGAGACCCAGTACTTC.

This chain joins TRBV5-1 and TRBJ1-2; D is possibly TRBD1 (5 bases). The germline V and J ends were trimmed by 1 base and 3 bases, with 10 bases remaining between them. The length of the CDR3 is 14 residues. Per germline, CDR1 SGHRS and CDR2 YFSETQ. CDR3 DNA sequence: TGCGCCAGCAGCTTGTTCGGGGGGTACTATGGCTACACCTTC. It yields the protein CASSLFGGYYGYTF.

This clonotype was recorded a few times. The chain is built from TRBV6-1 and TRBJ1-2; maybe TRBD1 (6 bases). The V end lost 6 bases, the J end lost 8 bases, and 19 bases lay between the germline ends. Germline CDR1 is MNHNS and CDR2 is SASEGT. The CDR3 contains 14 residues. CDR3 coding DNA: TGTGCCAGCAGCCTTGAAGGGGGAATTATAGGCTACACCTTC. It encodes CASSLEGGIIGYTF.

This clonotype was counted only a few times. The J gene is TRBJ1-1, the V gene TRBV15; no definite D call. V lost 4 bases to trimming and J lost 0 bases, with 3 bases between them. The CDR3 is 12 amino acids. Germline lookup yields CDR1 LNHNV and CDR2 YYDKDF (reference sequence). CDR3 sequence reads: CATSTMNTEAFF. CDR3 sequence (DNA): TGTGCCACCAGCACCATGAACACTGAAGCTTTCTTT.

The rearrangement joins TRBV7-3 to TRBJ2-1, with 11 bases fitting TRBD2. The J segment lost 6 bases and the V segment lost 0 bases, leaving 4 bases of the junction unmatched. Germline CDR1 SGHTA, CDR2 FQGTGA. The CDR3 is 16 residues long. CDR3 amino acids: CASSLTLAGVVNEQFF. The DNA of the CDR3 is TGTGCCAGCAGCTTAACACTAGCGGGAGTTGTCAATGAGCAGTTCTTC.

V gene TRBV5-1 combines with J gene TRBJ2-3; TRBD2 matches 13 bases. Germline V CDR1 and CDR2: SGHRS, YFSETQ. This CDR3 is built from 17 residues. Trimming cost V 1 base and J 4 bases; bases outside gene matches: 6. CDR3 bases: TGCGCCAGCAGCTTGCCGCTTACTAGCGGGAGGGCAGATACGCAGTATTTT. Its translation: CASSLPLTSGRADTQYF.

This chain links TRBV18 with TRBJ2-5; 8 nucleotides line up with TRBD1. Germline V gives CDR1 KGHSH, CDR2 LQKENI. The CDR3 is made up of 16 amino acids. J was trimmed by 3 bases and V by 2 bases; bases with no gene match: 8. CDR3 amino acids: CASSPFGQGWEETQYF. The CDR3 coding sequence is TGTGCCAGCTCACCATTTGGACAGGGATGGGAAGAGACCCAGTACTTC. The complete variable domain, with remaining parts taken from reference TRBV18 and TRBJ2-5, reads NAGVMQNPRHLVRRRGQEARLRCSPMKGHSHVYWYRQLPEEGLKFMVYLQKENIIDESGMPKERFSAEFPKEGPSILRIQQVVRGDSAAYFCASSPFGQGWEETQYFGPGTRLLVL.

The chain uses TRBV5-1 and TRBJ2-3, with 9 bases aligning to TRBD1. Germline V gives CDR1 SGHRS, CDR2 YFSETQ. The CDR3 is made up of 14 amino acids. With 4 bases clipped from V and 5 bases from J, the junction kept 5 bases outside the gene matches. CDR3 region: CASSRTGEVDTQYF. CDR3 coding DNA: TGCGCCAGCAGCCGGACAGGGGAGGTAGATACGCAGTATTTT.

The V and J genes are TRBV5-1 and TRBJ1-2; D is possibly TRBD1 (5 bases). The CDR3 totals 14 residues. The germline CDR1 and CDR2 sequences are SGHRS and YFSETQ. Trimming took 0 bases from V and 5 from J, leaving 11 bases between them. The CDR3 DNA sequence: TGCGCCAGCAGCTTGGCCGGGACGCCGTATGGCTACACCTTC. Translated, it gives CASSLAGTPYGYTF.

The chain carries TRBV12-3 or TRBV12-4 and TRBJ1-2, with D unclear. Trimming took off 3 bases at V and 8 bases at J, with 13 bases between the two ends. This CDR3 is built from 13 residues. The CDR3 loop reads CASSFLGVDGYTF. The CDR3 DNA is TGTGCCAGCAGTTTCTTAGGCGTGGACGGCTACACCTTC.

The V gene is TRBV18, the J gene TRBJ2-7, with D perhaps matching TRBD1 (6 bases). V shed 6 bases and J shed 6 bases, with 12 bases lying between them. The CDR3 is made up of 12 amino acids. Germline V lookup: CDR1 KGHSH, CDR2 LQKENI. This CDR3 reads CASSQDRFEQYF. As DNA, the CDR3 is TGTGCCAGCTCCCAAGACAGGTTCGAGCAGTACTTC.

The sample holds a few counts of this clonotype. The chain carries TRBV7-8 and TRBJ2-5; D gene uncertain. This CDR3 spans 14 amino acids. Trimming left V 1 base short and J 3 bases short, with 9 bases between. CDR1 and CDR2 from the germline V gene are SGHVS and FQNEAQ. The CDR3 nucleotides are TGTGCCAGCAGCTTAGACATAACCAAAGAGACCCAGTACTTC. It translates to CASSLDITKETQYF.

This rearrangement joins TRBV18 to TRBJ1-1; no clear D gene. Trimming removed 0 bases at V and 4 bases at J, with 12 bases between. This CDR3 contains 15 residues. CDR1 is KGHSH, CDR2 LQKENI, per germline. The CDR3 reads CASSPPGNRGTEAFF. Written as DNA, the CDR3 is TGTGCCAGCTCACCACCGGGAAACCGGGGCACTGAAGCTTTCTTT.

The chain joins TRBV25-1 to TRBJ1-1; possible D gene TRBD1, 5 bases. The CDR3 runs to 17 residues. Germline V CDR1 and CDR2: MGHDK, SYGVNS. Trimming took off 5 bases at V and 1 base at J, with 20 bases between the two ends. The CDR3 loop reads CASSSNPREWGNTEAFF. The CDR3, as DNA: TGTGCCAGCAGTTCTAATCCCAGGGAGTGGGGGAACACTGAAGCTTTCTTT.

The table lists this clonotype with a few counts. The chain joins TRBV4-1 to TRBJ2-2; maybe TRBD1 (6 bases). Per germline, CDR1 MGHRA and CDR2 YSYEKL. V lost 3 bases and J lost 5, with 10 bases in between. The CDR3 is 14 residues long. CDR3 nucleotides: TGCGCCAGCAGCCACGCACAGGGAACCGGGGAGCTGTTTTTT. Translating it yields CASSHAQGTGELFF.

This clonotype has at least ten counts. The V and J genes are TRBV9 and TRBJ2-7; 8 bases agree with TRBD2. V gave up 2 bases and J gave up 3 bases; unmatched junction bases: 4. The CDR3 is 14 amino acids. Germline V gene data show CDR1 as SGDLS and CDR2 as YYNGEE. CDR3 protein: CASSVGTRGYEQYF. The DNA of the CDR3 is TGTGCCAGCAGCGTGGGGACTAGAGGCTACGAGCAGTACTTC.

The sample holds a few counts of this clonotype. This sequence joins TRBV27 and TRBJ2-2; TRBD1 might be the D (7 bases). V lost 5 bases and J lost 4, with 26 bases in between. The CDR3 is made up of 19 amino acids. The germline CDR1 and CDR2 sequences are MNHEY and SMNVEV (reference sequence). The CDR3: CASSENPYDRVGGTGELFF. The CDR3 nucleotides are TGTGCCAGCAGTGAAAACCCTTACGACAGGGTGGGAGGCACCGGGGAGCTGTTTTTT.

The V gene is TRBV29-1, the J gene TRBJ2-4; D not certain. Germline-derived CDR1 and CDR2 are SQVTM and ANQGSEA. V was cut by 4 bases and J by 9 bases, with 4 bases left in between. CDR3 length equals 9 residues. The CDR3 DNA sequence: TGCAGCGTTGGTGGCATTCAGTACTTC. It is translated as CSVGGIQYF. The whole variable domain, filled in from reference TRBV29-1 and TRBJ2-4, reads SAVISQKPSRDICQRGTSLTIQCQVDSQVTMMFWYRQQPGQSLTLIATANQGSEATYESGFVIDKFPISRPNLTFSTLTVSNMSPEDSSIYLCSVGGIQYFGAGTRLSVL.

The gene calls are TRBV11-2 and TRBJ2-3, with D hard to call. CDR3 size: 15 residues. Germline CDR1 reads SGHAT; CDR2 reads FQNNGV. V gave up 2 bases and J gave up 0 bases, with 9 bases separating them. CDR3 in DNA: TGTGCCAGCAGCTTACAGGCAACTAGCACAGATACGCAGTATTTT. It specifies CASSLQATSTDTQYF.

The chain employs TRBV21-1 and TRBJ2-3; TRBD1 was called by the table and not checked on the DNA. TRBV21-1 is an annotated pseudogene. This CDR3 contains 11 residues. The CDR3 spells CASSTRDRQYF. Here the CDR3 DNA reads TGTGCCAGCAGCACTCGGGACCGGCAGTATTTT.

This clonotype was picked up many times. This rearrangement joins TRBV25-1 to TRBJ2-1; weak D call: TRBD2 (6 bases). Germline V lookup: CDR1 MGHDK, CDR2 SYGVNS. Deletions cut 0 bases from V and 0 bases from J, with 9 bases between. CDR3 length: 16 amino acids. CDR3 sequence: CASSEYQGGSYNEQFF. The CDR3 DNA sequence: TGTGCCAGCAGTGAATACCAGGGAGGCTCCTACAATGAGCAGTTCTTC.

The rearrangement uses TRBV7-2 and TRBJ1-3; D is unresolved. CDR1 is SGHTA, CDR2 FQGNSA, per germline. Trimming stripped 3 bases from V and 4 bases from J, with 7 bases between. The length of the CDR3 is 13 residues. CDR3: CASSFRRGNTIYF. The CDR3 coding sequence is TGTGCCAGCAGCTTTAGGAGGGGAAACACCATATATTTT. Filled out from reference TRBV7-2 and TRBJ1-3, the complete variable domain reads GAGVSQSPSNKVTEKGKDVELRCDPISGHTALYWYRQSLGQGLEFLIYFQGNSAPDKSGLPSDRFSAERTGGSVSTLTIQRTQQEDSAVYLCASSFRRGNTIYFGEGSWLTVV.

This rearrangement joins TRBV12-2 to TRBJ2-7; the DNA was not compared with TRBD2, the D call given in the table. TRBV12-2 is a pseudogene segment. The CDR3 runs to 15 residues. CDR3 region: CASRGTSGRAYEQYF. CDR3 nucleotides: TGTGCAAGTCGCGGGACTAGCGGGAGGGCCTACGAGCAGTACTTC.

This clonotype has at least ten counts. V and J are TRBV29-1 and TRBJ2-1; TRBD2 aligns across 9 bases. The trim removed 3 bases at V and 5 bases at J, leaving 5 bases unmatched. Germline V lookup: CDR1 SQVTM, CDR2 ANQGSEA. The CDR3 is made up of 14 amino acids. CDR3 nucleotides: TGCAGCGTTGAGAGCGGGAGGATAAACAATGAGCAGTTCTTC. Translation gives CSVESGRINNEQFF.

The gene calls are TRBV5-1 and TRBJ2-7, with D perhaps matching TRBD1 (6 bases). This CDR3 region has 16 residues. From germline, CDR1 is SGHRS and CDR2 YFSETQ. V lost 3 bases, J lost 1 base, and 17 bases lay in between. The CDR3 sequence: CASSSGQGSRSYEQYF. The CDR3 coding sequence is TGCGCCAGCAGCTCGGGCCAGGGGAGTAGGTCCTACGAGCAGTACTTC.

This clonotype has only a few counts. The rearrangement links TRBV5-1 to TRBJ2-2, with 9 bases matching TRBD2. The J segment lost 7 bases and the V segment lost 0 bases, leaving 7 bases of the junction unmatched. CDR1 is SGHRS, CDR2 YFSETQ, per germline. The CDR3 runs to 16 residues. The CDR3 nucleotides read TGCGCCAGCAGCTTGGCAGCGGGAGGCAGAGGCGGGGAGCTGTTTTTT. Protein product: CASSLAAGGRGGELFF.

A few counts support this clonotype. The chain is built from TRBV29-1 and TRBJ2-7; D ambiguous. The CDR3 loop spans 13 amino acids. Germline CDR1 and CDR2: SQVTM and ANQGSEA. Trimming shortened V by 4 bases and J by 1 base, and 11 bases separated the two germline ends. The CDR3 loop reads CSVGLSSSYEQYF. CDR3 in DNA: TGCAGCGTTGGCCTATCGTCGTCCTACGAGCAGTACTTC.

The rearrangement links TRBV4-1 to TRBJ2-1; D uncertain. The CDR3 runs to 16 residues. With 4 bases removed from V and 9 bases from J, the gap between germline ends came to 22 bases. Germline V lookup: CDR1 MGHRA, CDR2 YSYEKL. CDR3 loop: CASSPISGVTVGEQFF. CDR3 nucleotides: TGCGCCAGCAGCCCAATCTCTGGTGTCACTGTCGGTGAGCAGTTCTTC.